This is a list of T cell receptor beta chains from one sample in a study of human T cells and chemical hapten exposure. TCRdb reanalysed the RACE reads using MiXCR and keeps one entry per CDR3 protein. The repertoire holds approximately 370,000 distinct CDR3 sequences, with about 5% as singletons. This specimen was whole blood, taken in connection with sensitization to the hapten diphenylcyclopropenone (DPC). The source of these receptors is a woman aged 18-30 years with alopecia areata. Some clones in this sample may be carry-over from other donors' samples. Each CDR3 is given with its conserved first and last residue. D genes are given only for firm matches. Expanded clones get a size class; other rows say once, few or many, or leave the size out.

>many|TRBJ2-3|TRBV12-3/TRBV12-4|TRBD2
CASLWGRGGTDTQYF
TGTGCCAGCCTATGGGGGCGGGGGGGTACAGATACGCAGTATTTT
>few|TRBJ2-7|TRBV10-3|TRBD1
CAIRQGEAYEQYF
TGTGCCATCAGACAGGGGGAGGCCTACGAGCAGTACTTC
>NA|TRBJ2-7|TRBV12-3/TRBV12-4|NA
CASTPTGRYEQYF
TGTGCCAGCACCCCAACCGGGCGCTACGAGCAGTACTTC
>NA|TRBJ2-1|TRBV20-1|NA
CSATPGYNEQFF
TGCAGTGCTACCCCCGGATACAATGAGCAGTTCTTC
>few|TRBJ2-5|TRBV6-2/TRBV6-3|TRBD1
CASSLSGTGVQETQYF
TGTGCCAGCAGCCTTTCCGGGACAGGGGTCCAAGAGACCCAGTACTTC
>few|TRBJ2-1|TRBV6-1|TRBD2
CASSEEAVGLEYNEQFF
TGTGCCAGCAGTGAAGAGGCCGTGGGACTAGAATACAATGAGCAGTTCTTC
>NA|TRBJ1-4|TRBV20-1|NA
CSGRHSDEKLFF
TGCAGTGGACGTCATTCGGATGAAAAACTGTTTTTT
>NA|TRBJ2-3|TRBV5-1|NA
CASTRVLSTDTQYF
TGCGCCAGCACAAGGGTCCTGAGCACAGATACGCAGTATTTT
>many|TRBJ2-7|TRBV20-1|TRBD1
CSAPGQGAYEQYF
TGCAGTGCTCCGGGACAGGGTGCCTACGAGCAGTACTTC
>NA|TRBJ1-5|TRBV20-1|NA
CSARGGEAWQPQHF
TGCAGTGCTAGGGGAGGGGAAGCCTGGCAGCCCCAGCATTTT
>many|TRBJ2-5|TRBV12-3/TRBV12-4|NA
CATQGQLGETQYF
TGTGCCACTCAAGGACAGCTAGGAGAGACCCAGTACTTC
>many|TRBJ2-2|TRBV6-5|TRBD2
CASSKAGPPHTGELFF
TGTGCCAGCAGTAAAGCGGGGCCTCCGCACACCGGGGAGCTGTTTTTT
>few|TRBJ1-2|TRBV7-2|NA
CASSLGPTYGYTF
TGTGCCAGCAGCTTAGGTCCGACCTATGGCTACACCTTC
>few|TRBJ2-7|TRBV12-3/TRBV12-4|NA
CASSLAPPPTGMQYF
TGTGCCAGCAGTTTGGCCCCCCCCCCGACGGGGATGCAGTACTTC
>few|TRBJ2-5|TRBV15|NA
CATSRDRANQETQYF
TGTGCCACCAGCAGAGATCGGGCAAACCAAGAGACCCAGTACTTC
>many|TRBJ2-7|TRBV14|TRBD1
CASSQDRGGNHEQYF
TGTGCCAGCAGCCAAGATCGAGGGGGCAACCACGAGCAGTACTTC
>NA|TRBJ2-3|TRBV7-9|NA
CASSISGASTDTQYF
TGTGCCAGCAGCATTAGCGGAGCTAGCACAGATACGCAGTATTTT
>few|TRBJ1-6|TRBV2|TRBD1
CASSARRQGGNSPLHF
TGTGCCAGCAGCGCGAGAAGACAGGGCGGGAATTCACCCCTCCACTTT
>many|TRBJ1-1|TRBV29-1|NA
CSVSVGLGTEAFF
TGCAGCGTTTCCGTGGGGCTGGGCACTGAAGCTTTCTTT